This T cell receptor beta chain is from a study of response to subunit inactivated influenza vaccine (dated by TCRdb to 2016 to 2019). For the wider study: To follow how T cells responded to a trivalent subunit inactivated influenza vaccine, the researchers relied on deep quantitative profiling of the T cell receptor repertoire.

The research as a whole found: The authors suggested that each seasonal influenza vaccination may recruit only a limited number of new T cells.

This clonotype was found a few times. Which antigen it targets is not known. One base away there is no much larger clone; base qualities are not given. The germline V gene sets CDR1 to ENHRY and CDR2 to SYGVKD. At the junction V is shortened by 9 bases and J by 4 bases; bases outside the gene matches: 4. CDR3 length: 12 amino acids, cysteine to phenylalanine. Only the CDR3 region is kept as DNA, spanning 36 bases read in frame from base 1. Library generation was performed with RT-PCR. Sequencer: Illumina HiSeq 2500. In TCRdb, the public reads were trimmed at Q25 with fastp and aligned with MiXCR, with productive beta chains retained. Identical CDR3 proteins give one entry, which carries the most common genes and DNA. The table for this sample lists about half a million distinct CDR3 sequences; about 25% of them were counted only once. The ten largest clones take up around 1.8% of the sample.

The sequence was obtained from a man over 45 who received an inactivated influenza vaccine. Donor details come from another sample of the same person, matched by shared clones. The rearranged chain carries TRBV10-3 and TRBJ2-7; 9 bases in between match TRBD2. Sequences were derived from CD4+ T cells sorted from PBMCs, sampled roughly 5 days after vaccination. The DNA sequence is TGTGCCATTAGCGGGAGTCTATACGAGCAGTACTTC. This gives the protein CAISGSLYEQYF.